This T cell receptor (beta chain) was sequenced for a study of T cells after yellow fever vaccination (dated by TCRdb to between 2018 and 2021). Turning to the overall study: The SMART-Seq v4 Ultra Low Input RNA kit was used to prepare libraries from fractions with low cell numbers. To track T-cell clones before and after primary and booster YFV17D yellow fever vaccination, bulk TCR alpha and beta repertoires were sequenced longitudinally. Two healthy male donors, one aged 18 to 29 and one aged 30 to 40 years, made up the cohort. Bulk PBMC replicates and cell subsets were isolated from blood drawn at multiple timepoints before and after both primary and secondary immunization. The research as a whole found: The study included only two donors, which limits how far the findings can be generalized. The secondary T-cell response was found to be weaker but faster than the primary response, with a peak reached on day 5 rather than on day 15. A small fraction of clonotypes showed up in both the CD4 and CD8 compartments, probably as a result of convergent recombination. Computational filtering was needed because FACS-sorted repertoires could contain abundant contaminating clonotypes from the bulk population. After the booster, most of the clones that had expanded following primary vaccination were detected again (96% of CD4 and around 87% of CD8), which suggests that memory was broadly maintained.

TCR cDNA was synthesized by 5'RACE template switching, through which a universal primer site and unique molecular identifiers were introduced. Priming of cDNA synthesis was performed from both the TCR alpha and TCR beta constant segments. Libraries were amplified in two PCR steps, with sample barcodes and sequencing adapters added in the second step. Libraries were sequenced on Illumina HiSeq 2500 (2x100 bp) or NovaSeq (2x150 bp). Under the source paper's analysis protocol: Reads were demultiplexed and collapsed into UMI consensus sequences with MIGEC, and V(D)J alignment was performed with MiXCR. Vaccine-responding clonotypes were defined with edgeR using replicate PBMC samples, requiring FDR below 0.01 and a log2 fold change above 5 up to day 15. CD4 or CD8 identity was assigned to each bulk clonotype according to whether the clonotype was present at higher abundance in the sequenced CD4 repertoire or the sequenced CD8 repertoire. In-frame beta chains were kept once TCRdb had trimmed the public reads at Q25 with fastp and called clones with MiXCR. Rows are unified per CDR3 protein, each entry keeping the most common DNA and genes. It is TCRdb's table, rather than the study itself, that gives the V and J calls and clone size. A total of about 550,000 distinct CDR3 sequences appear in this sample, roughly 19% of them only once. The ten largest make up 14% of the sample.

According to the study, the label for this sample's treatment or condition signals: live attenuated yellow fever vaccine strain. Two biological replicates of bulk PBMCs were collected at each blood-draw timepoint. A standard Ficoll-Paque protocol was used to isolate PBMCs from peripheral blood. TriZol was used to extract RNA from bulk PBMCs, from CD4 and CD8 fractions, and from dextramer-positive and dextramer-negative fractions. This clonotype has more than one count but fewer than ten. Its antigen target is currently unknown. No much larger clone exists at a distance of one base, and base qualities are not known. Inclusive of the bounding cysteine and phenylalanine, the CDR3 is 13 residues long. Only the CDR3 part of the read is kept: 39 bases, read in frame from the first base. Per the germline V gene (reference sequence), SEHNR is the CDR1 and FQNEAQ is the CDR2. V is pared back by 3 bases and J by 4 bases, with 10 bases lying between the germline termini.

The sequence joins TRBV7-9 to TRBJ2-7, with the D call perhaps TRBD1 or TRBD2, as 5 bases match in each case. The receptor was derived from a man aged 25-40 years who received the YFV17D yellow fever vaccine. The sample consisted of PBMCs, taken 15 days after the yellow fever booster vaccination. The nucleotide sequence is given as TGTGCCAGCAGCTTTGGGGGAGATTACGAGCAGTACTTC. Translated, it gives CASSFGGDYEQYF. Reference TRBV7-9 and TRBJ2-7 proteins supply the regions before and after the CDR3; the full variable domain is: DTGVSQNPRHKITKRGQNVTFRCDPISEHNRLYWYRQTLGQGPEFLTYFQNEAQLEKSRLLSDRFSAERPKGSFSTLEIQRTEQGDSAMYLCASSFGGDYEQYFGPGTRLTVT.